The clone carrying this TCR beta chain appeared a few times. This entry is derived from a study of blood T cell repertoires in COVID-19. This CDR3 spans 15 amino acids. Trimming shortened V by 0 bases and J by 4 bases, and 9 bases separated the two germline ends. The germline V gene encodes CDR1 MGHRA and CDR2 YSYEKL. The assay was immunoSEQ multiplex PCR, and TCRdb's table has in-frame clones only and misses some. The table has 100,000 or so clones, about 86% seen once. This TCR derives from a man aged 55 to 70 with acute or convalescent COVID-19. Source material: peripheral blood. The chain has TRBV4-1 and TRBJ2-2; the D gene is possibly TRBD1 (6 bases). The DNA for the CDR3 is TGCGCCAGCAGCCAAGAGGACAGACCCACCGGGGAGCTGTTTTTT. Its translation is CASSQEDRPTGELFF.